The source of this T cell receptor (beta chain) is a study of monozygotic twins with inflammatory bowel disease. Germline V gene lookup returns CDR1 LNHDA and CDR2 SQIVND (reference sequence). The CDR3 spans 16 residues. Molecular identifiers with 6-nucleotide sample barcodes were added during cDNA synthesis via template switching. Reprocessing the 5' RACE reads, TCRdb reports a single entry for every CDR3 protein and omits DNA. The ten most abundant clones cover just over 2.5% of a sample with 350,000 to 400,000 distinct CDR3 sequences. This sequence originates from a human donor with ulcerative colitis or Crohn's disease, or a healthy co-twin of an affected twin (not recorded which). The sample comprised blood. The chain links TRBV19 to TRBJ2-3; without DNA, the TCRdb call of TRBD1 cannot be checked. Here the CDR3 reads CASSIFTGIVGDTQYF.